This T cell receptor (beta chain) was observed in a study of CD8 T cells in ankylosing spondylitis. The CDR3 spans 15 residues. Per the germline V gene, CDR1 is MDHEN and CDR2 is SYDVKM. V trimming: 7 bases; J trimming: 10 bases; junction bases outside the gene matches: 12. TCRdb recomputed calls from the 5' RACE reads with MiXCR, one row per CDR3 protein. The sample yields 250,000 to 350,000 distinct CDR3 sequences, 20% seen once. The sample taken for sequencing was blood, either unsorted or a sorted T cell fraction (not recorded which). This clonotype originated in a male donor with ankylosing spondylitis or in good health (not recorded which). V and J are TRBV28 and TRBJ1-6; 8 bases agree with TRBD1. CDR3 bases: TGTGCCAGCATCGTCTCAGTCACAGGGGGATCACCCCTCCACTTT. This encodes CASIVSVTGGSPLHF.